This T cell receptor (beta chain) was retrieved from a study of siplizumab effects on memory and regulatory T cells. General study points: Major contributors to the alloresponse seemed to be naive T cells, which also appeared more diverse than memory cells. No functional test confirmed suppression by proliferating siplizumab-culture Tregs. Researchers could map only a minor fraction of alloreactive clones to unstimulated subsets.

Profiled with immunoSEQ multiplex PCR; TCRdb holds only in-frame clones, not every one. This table holds some 70,000 clones, about 90% found once. The CDR3 totals 15 residues. The germline CDR1 and CDR2 sequences are SGHDT and YYEEEE. With 4 bases clipped from V and 6 bases from J, the junction kept 12 bases outside the gene matches. In the case of this clone: The antigen is unknown.

The TCR comes from a human donor in good health. The V and J genes are TRBV5-6 and TRBJ2-7; TRBD2 aligns across 8 bases. Material: Tregs sorted from blood. The CDR3 sequence: CASSGARTSFSEQYF. The DNA of the CDR3 is TGTGCCAGCAGCGGGGCGCGGACTAGCTTCTCCGAGCAGTACTTC.